Sequencing of this T cell receptor beta chain was carried out in a study of blood T cells in healthy people across ages. Aged roughly 6 to 100, donors were systemically healthy Caucasians from Russia. General observations from the study: Calculation of diversity from one million T cells yielded estimates considered to be underestimates.

Worth noting for this clonotype: What it recognizes is unknown.

Using a J-beta primer mix together with a sample-barcoded 5' primer, a second PCR was run for roughly 6 to 12 cycles. From the 5' RACE reads, TCRdb called clonotypes with MiXCR, one entry per CDR3 protein. The table lists 540,000 or so distinct CDR3 sequences, around 24% of them singletons. These data are also associated with another study on T cells of mothers and their children. That report notes: A few healthy Caucasian mothers and their six children donated.

This receptor was obtained from a boy younger than 18 in good health. The sequenced sample consisted of blood.

CDR3: CANPQNSPLHF. CDR3 DNA sequence: TGTGCCAATCCACAGAATTCACCCCTCCACTTT. The chain employs TRBV10-3 and TRBJ1-6, with D unclear. V was trimmed by 10 bases and J by 7 bases, leaving 8 bases between them. This CDR3 spans 11 amino acids. The germline gives CDR1 ENHRY, CDR2 SYGVKD.